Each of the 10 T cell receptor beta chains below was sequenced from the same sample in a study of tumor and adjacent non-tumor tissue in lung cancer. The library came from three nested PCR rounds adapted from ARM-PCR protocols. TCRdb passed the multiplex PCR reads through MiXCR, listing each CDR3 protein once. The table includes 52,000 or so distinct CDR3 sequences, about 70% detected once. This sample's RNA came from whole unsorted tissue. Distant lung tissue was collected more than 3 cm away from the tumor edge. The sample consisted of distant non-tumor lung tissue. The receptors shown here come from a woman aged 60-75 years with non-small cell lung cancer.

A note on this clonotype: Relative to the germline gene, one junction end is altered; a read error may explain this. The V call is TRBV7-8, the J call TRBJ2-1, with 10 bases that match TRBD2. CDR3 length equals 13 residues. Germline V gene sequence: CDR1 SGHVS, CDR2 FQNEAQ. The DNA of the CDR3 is TGTGCTAGCAGCCCCCCAGGGACTAGCGAGCGGTTCTTC. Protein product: CASSPPGTSERFF.

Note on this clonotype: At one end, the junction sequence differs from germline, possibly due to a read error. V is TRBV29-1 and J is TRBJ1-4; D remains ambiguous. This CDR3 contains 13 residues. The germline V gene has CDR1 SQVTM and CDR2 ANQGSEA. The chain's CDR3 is CSVMQATNEKLFF. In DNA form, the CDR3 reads TGCAGCGTTATGCAGGCAACTAATGAAAAACTGTTTTTC.

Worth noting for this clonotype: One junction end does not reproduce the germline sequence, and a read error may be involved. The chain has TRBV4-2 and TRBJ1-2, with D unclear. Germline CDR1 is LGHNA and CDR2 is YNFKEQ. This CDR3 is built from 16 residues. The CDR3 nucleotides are TGTGCCAGCACCCAAGATCCGGAGTTGGGGTTCGGGGGCTACACCTTC. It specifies CASTQDPELGFGGYTF.

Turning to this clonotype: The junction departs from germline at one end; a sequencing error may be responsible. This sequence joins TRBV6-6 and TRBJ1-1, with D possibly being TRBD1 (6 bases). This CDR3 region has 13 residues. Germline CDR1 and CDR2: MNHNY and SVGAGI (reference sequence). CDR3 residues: CASSYPDSTKAFF. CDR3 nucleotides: TGTGCCAGCAGTTACCCGGACAGCACTAAAGCTTTCTTT.

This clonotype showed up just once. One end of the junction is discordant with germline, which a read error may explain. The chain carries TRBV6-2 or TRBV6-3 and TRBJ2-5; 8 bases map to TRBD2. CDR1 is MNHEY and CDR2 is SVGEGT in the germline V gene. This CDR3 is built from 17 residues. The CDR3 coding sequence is TGTACCAGTACTTACGGGGGACACGTCGGGGGACTAGAAACCCAGTACTTC. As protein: CTSTYGGHVGGLETQYF.

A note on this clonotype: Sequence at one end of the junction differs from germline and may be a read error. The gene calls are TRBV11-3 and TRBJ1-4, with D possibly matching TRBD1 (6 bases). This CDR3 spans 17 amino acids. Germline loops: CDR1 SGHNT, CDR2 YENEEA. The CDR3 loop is CATNRHRGAGINEKLSF. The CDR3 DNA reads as TGTGCCACCAACCGGCACCGGGGGGCCGGAATTAATGAAAAACTGTCTTTT.

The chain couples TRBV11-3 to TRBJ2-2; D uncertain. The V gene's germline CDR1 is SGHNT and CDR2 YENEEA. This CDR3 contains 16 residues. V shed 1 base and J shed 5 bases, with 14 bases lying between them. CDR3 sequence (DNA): TGTGCCAGCAGCTTAGCTGGAGTAGGGTCGACCGGGGAGCTGTTTTTT. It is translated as CASSLAGVGSTGELFF. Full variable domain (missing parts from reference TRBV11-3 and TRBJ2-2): EAGVVQSPRYKIIEKKQPVAFWCNPISGHNTLYWYLQNLGQGPELLIRYENEEAVDDSQLPKDRFSAERLKGVDSTLKIQPAELGDSAVYLCASSLAGVGSTGELFFGEGSRLTVL.

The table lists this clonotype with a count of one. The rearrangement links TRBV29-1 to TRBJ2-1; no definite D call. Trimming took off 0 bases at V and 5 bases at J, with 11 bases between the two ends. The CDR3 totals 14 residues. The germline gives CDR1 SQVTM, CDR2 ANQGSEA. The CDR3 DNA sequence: TGCAGCGTTGAAGACCCTCGGAGCCACAATGAGCAGTTCTTC. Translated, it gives CSVEDPRSHNEQFF.

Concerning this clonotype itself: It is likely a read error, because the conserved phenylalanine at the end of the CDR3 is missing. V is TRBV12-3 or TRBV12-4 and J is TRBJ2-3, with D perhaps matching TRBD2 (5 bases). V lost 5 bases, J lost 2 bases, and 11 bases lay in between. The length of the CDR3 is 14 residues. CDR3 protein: CASSHDYPTDTQYV. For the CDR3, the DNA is TGTGCCAGCAGTCACGACTATCCCACAGATACGCAGTATGTT.

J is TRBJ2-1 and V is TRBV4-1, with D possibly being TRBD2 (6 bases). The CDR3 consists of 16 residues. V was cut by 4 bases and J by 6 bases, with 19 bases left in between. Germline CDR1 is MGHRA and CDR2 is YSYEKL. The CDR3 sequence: CASSRPASDGANEQFF. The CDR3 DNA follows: TGCGCCAGCAGCCGCCCAGCTAGCGATGGGGCCAATGAGCAGTTCTTC.